The entry below gives a single T cell receptor (beta chain) sequence along with its context. Libraries were prepared by immunoSEQ multiplex PCR; TCRdb keeps only in-frame clonotypes and omits some of them. The sample records tens of thousands of clones, just under 85% being singletons. The entry originates in a study of blood T cell repertoires in COVID-19. Looking at the study overall: PBMCs, B-cell-depleted T cells, or T cells provided the cDNA or gDNA that made up the material.

There are 14 residues in the CDR3. Germline CDR1 and CDR2: SGDLS and YYNGEE. V gave up 0 bases and J gave up 3 bases, with 6 bases separating them. The rearrangement links TRBV9 to TRBJ2-2; D gene ambiguous. The sample was peripheral blood. This clonotype was obtained from a human donor with acute or convalescent COVID-19. The donor label of this sample is uncertain. CDR3 bases: TGTGCCAGCAGCGTAGTCCCGTACACCGGGGAGCTGTTTTTT. Residues: CASSVVPYTGELFF.